This TCR beta chain was profiled in a study of CD8 T cells in Susac syndrome. Concerning this clonotype itself: What it binds is unknown.

RNA amounts of roughly 0.45 to 1 ug underwent reverse transcription with random hexamers. The TCR beta CDR3 was amplified by immunoSEQ multiplex PCR across 54 Vbeta, 13 Jbeta. MiXCR, run by TCRdb on the immunoSEQ multiplex PCR reads, gives a single entry per CDR3 protein. The sample shows some 200,000 distinct CDR3 sequences, about 94% of them seen only once. Isolation of CD8+ and CD4+ T cells was performed negatively, whereas enrichment of TEMRA cells was done by FACS. The CDR3 sequence is 13 residues long. Germline CDR1 is SGHVS and CDR2 is FNYEAQ. V dropped 5 bases and J dropped 2 bases, with 7 bases sitting between them. Study findings and constraints: It was acknowledged in the study that its TCR sequencing and HLA analysis involved a relatively small number of individuals.

Sequenced material: CD8+ T cells from PBMCs. This TCR was recovered from a human donor with multiple sclerosis. V is TRBV7-6 and J is TRBJ1-5; D remains unclear. The CDR3 DNA sequence: TGTGCCAGCAGCCCCGTGGGCAATCAGCCCCAGCATTTT. It yields the protein CASSPVGNQPQHF.